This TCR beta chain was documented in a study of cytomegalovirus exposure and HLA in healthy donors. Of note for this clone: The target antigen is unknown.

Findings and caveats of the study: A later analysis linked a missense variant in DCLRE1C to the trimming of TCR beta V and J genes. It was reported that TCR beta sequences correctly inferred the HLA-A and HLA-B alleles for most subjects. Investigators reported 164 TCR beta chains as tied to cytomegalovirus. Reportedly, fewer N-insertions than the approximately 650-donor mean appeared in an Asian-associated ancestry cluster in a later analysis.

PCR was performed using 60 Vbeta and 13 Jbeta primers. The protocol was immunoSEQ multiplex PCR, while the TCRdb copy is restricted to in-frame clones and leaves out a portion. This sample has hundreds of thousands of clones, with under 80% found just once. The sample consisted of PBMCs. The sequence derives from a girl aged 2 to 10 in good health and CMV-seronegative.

CDR3 region: CASSLGVASAKHETQYF. The CDR3 nucleotides read TGTGCCAGCAGCTTAGGTGTAGCTAGCGCGAAGCACGAGACCCAGTACTTC. The rearrangement links TRBV7-6 to TRBJ2-5, with D possibly TRBD2 on 6 matching bases. This CDR3 has 17 amino acids. Per germline, CDR1 SGHVS and CDR2 FNYEAQ. The V and J ends lost 1 base and 5 bases respectively, with 20 bases between them.